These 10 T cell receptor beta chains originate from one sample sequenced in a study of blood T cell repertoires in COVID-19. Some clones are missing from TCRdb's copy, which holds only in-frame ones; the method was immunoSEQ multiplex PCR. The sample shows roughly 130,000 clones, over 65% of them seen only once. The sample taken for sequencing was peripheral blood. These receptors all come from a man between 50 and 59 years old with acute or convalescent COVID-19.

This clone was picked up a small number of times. CDR3 sequence (DNA): TGTGCCAGCTCACCACCGGAGGGGGCCCCGAACACCGGGGAGCTGTTTTTT. Protein sequence: CASSPPEGAPNTGELFF. J is TRBJ2-2 and V is TRBV18; the D gene is possibly TRBD1 (7 bases). The CDR3 extends over 17 amino acids. The germline gives CDR1 KGHSH, CDR2 LQKENI. Trimming left V 0 bases short and J 0 bases short, with 11 bases between.

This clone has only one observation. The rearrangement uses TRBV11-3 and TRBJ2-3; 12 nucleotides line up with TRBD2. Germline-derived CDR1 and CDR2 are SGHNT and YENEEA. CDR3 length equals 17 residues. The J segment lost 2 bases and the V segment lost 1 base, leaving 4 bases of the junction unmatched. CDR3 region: CASSLGTSGGFTDTQYF. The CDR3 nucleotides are TGTGCCAGCAGCTTAGGAACTAGCGGGGGGTTCACAGATACGCAGTATTTT.

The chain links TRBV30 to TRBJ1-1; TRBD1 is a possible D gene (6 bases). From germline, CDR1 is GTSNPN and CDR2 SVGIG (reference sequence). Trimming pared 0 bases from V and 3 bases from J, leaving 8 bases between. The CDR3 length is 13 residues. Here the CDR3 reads CAWSVGGDTEAFF. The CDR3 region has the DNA TGTGCCTGGAGTGTAGGGGGGGACACTGAAGCTTTCTTT.

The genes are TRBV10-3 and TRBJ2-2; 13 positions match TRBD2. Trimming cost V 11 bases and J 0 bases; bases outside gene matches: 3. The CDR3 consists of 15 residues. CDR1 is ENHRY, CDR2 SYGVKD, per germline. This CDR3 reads CAVLAGGTNTGELFF. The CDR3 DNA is TGTGCCGTACTAGCGGGGGGGACGAACACCGGGGAGCTGTTTTTT.

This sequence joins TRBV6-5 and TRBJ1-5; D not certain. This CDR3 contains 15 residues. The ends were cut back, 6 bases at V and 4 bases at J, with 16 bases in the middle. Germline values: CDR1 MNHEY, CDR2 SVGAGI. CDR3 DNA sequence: TGTGCCAGCAGAACGGGAGGAGCCGGTAATCAGCCCCAGCATTTT. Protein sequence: CASRTGGAGNQPQHF.

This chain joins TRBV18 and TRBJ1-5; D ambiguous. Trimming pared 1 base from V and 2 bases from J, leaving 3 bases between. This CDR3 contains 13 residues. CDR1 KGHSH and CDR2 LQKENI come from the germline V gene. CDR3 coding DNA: TGTGCCAGCTCACCACAGCGCAATCAGCCCCAGCATTTT. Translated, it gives CASSPQRNQPQHF.

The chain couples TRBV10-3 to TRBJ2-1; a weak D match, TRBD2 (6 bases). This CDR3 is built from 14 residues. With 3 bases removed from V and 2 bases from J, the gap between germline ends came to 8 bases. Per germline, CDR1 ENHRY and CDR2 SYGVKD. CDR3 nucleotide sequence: TGTGCCATCAGTGACGGCGGGGCCTACAATGAGCAGTTCTTC. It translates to CAISDGGAYNEQFF.

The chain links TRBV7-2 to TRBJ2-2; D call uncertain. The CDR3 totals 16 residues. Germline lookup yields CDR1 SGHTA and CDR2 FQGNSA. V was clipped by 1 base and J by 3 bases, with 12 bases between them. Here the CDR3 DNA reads TGTGCCAGCAGCTTAGTAGGCGGCAGCCACACCGGGGAGCTGTTTTTT. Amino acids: CASSLVGGSHTGELFF.

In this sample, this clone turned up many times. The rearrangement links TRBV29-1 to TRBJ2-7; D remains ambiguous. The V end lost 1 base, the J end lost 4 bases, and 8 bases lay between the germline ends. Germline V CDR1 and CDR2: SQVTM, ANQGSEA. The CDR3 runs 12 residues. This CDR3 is CSVEGPRYEQYV. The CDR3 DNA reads TGCAGCGTTGAAGGGCCAAGATACGAGCAGTACGTC.

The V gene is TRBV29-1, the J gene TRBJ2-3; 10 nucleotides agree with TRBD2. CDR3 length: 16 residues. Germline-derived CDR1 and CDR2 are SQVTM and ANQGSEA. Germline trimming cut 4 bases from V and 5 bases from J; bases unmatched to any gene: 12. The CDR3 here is CSVAGLLAGVVDTQYF. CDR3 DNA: TGCAGCGTTGCAGGCCTGCTAGCGGGGGTGGTAGATACGCAGTATTTT.